The entry below describes one TCR beta chain. cDNA synthesis used the whole RNA isolate, giving expressed TCRB sequences. Profiling relied on immunoSEQ multiplex PCR, and the TCRdb table lists in-frame clones only, not all of them. The sample lists hundreds of thousands of clones, 13% to 15% occurring once. The sample comes from a study of beta chain features in type 1 diabetes. CD45RO/CCR7/CD25/CD127/CD95/CD27 staining was used to isolate CD4+ naive, central memory, regulatory and stem cell-like memory cells by sorting. V dropped 0 bases and J dropped 9; count of bases not matched to a gene: 14. CDR1 and CDR2 from the germline V gene are LGHNA and YNFKEQ. The CDR3 loop spans 18 amino acids.

Sequenced sample: central memory CD4+ T cells from blood. The TCR originated in a man in his thirties or forties in good health. The chain carries TRBV4-2 and TRBJ2-1; 10 bases are a match to TRBD2. The CDR3 DNA reads as TGTGCCAGCAGCCAAGATGGGATAGCGGGAGGTTCAATCGGTGAGCAGTTCTTC. Residues: CASSQDGIAGGSIGEQFF.